The 19 T cell receptor beta chains below come from one sample, sequenced in a study of cytomegalovirus exposure and HLA in healthy donors. PCR primers comprised 60 Vbeta and 13 Jbeta primers. Method: immunoSEQ multiplex PCR; TCRdb's copy keeps in-frame clones and lacks some. Of 90,000 to 150,000 clones in the sample, around 79% were seen once. Sequencing was carried out using PBMCs. All receptors come from a woman in her thirties in good health and CMV-seropositive.

The CDR3 spells CSVEYLYGYTF. Written as DNA, the CDR3 is TGCAGTGTCGAGTATCTCTATGGCTACACCTTC. The V and J genes are TRBV20-1 and TRBJ1-2; D uncertain. This CDR3 spans 11 amino acids. CDR1 and CDR2 from the germline V gene are DFQATT and SNEGSKA (reference sequence). V lost 7 bases and J 4 bases, leaving 10 bases between the germline ends.

V usage is TRBV19 and J usage is TRBJ2-5, with 7 bases fitting TRBD1. The CDR3 sequence is 14 residues long. Trimming cost V 3 bases and J 9 bases; bases outside gene matches: 10. From germline, CDR1 is LNHDA and CDR2 SQIVND (reference sequence). CDR3 nucleotides: TGTGCCAGTAGTATGAGGGGCGTTCAGGGGGCCCAGTACTTC. As protein: CASSMRGVQGAQYF.

The chain recombines TRBV28 with TRBJ2-5, with TRBD2 matching 9 bases. The CDR3 has 16 residues. The germline gives CDR1 MDHEN, CDR2 SYDVKM. Losses at the gene ends were 7 bases for V and 1 base for J; bases not matched to a gene: 10. The CDR3 loop reads CASTSGSGSFQETQYF. In DNA form, the CDR3 reads TGTGCCAGCACCTCTGGTAGCGGGAGCTTCCAAGAGACCCAGTACTTC.

The rearrangement joins TRBV7-9 to TRBJ1-4, with 7 bases matching TRBD1. The germline gives CDR1 SEHNR, CDR2 FQNEAQ (reference sequence). Trimming removed 2 bases from V and 8 bases from J; junction bases left unmatched: 14. CDR3 length: 17 residues. The CDR3 sequence: CASSLKRATGMGEKLFF. For the CDR3, the DNA is TGTGCCAGCAGCTTAAAGAGGGCGACAGGGATGGGCGAAAAACTGTTTTTT.

The CDR3 DNA reads as TGTGCCAGCACGCCGGGGGACAGGCTGCTTGGCGGCTACACCTTC. This gives the protein CASTPGDRLLGGYTF. The chain couples TRBV27 to TRBJ1-2, with TRBD1 matching over 8 bases. This CDR3 has 15 amino acids. Trimming at V came to 7 bases and at J to 8 bases, leaving 15 bases not matched to a gene. Germline CDR1 and CDR2: MNHEY and SMNVEV (reference sequence).

The chain combines TRBV15 with TRBJ1-5, with D possibly being TRBD1 (5 bases). This CDR3 spans 15 amino acids. CDR1 and CDR2 from the germline V gene are LNHNV and YYDKDF (reference sequence). V was clipped by 1 base and J by 2 bases, with 9 bases between them. Written as DNA, the CDR3 is TGTGCCACCAGCAGAGCCCAGGGCGGCAATCAGCCCCAGCATTTT. It yields the protein CATSRAQGGNQPQHF.

V gene TRBV6-1 combines with J gene TRBJ2-7; D unclear. Germline V CDR1 and CDR2: MNHNS, SASEGT. The CDR3 is made up of 12 amino acids. V lost 2 bases, J lost 2 bases, and 4 bases lay in between. The CDR3 DNA follows: TGTGCCAGCAGTGAACACACCTACGAGCAGTACTTC. Translation: CASSEHTYEQYF.

This clone was recorded only once. The gene calls are TRBV18 and TRBJ1-2, with no clear D. This CDR3 contains 13 residues. Per germline, CDR1 KGHSH and CDR2 LQKENI. The V and J ends lost 2 bases and 8 bases respectively, with 12 bases between them. The CDR3 sequence: CASSPVGEGGYTF. The CDR3 nucleotides read TGTGCCAGCTCACCAGTGGGAGAAGGAGGCTACACCTTC.

This clone was observed many times. The chain couples TRBV5-5 to TRBJ2-1; possible D gene TRBD1, 5 bases. From germline, CDR1 is SGHKS and CDR2 YYEKEE (reference sequence). The CDR3 contains 14 residues. The V end lost 4 bases, the J end lost 7 bases, and 15 bases lay between the germline ends. In DNA form, the CDR3 reads TGTGCCAGCAGCCTAGGACAACCGACGAATGAGCAGTTCTTC. This gives the protein CASSLGQPTNEQFF.

The count of this clone is one. Given the absence of the conserved phenylalanine or tryptophan at the CDR3 end, a read error is likely. The DNA is omitted, as the CDR3 cannot be located on it reliably, and the CDR3 follows TCRdb's listing. This chain connects TRBV7-3 to TRBJ2-7; the D call in the table, TRBD2, was not verified against the DNA. Counting both end residues, the CDR3 totals 13 amino acids. Germline CDR1 reads SGHTA; CDR2 reads FQGTGA. CDR3 sequence: CASSSVREDGWRA.

The V call is TRBV18, the J call TRBJ1-6; 7 positions agree with TRBD1. The CDR3 contains 14 residues. With V trimmed by 8 bases and J by 10 bases, 11 bases remained unmatched. In germline, CDR1 is KGHSH, CDR2 LQKENI. The CDR3 sequence is CASTLQGYASPLHF. The CDR3 coding sequence is TGTGCCAGCACATTACAGGGGTATGCCTCACCCCTCCACTTT.

V gene TRBV7-7 combines with J gene TRBJ2-5, with 8 nucleotides matching TRBD2. CDR1 is SSHAT, CDR2 FNYEAQ, per germline (reference sequence). This CDR3 is 14 amino acids long. Trimming at V came to 5 bases and at J to 2 bases, leaving 4 bases not matched to a gene. The CDR3 DNA reads TGTGCCAGCAGCATGGGACTAGGGCAAGAGACCCAGTACTTC. The encoded protein is CASSMGLGQETQYF.

The chain is built from TRBV7-4 and TRBJ2-3; 7 bases align to TRBD1. The germline gives CDR1 SGHVT, CDR2 SQSDAQ. V lost 7 bases, J lost 4 bases, and 11 bases stayed unmatched. This CDR3 contains 15 residues. The CDR3: CASTPERGRADTQYF. DNA for the CDR3: TGTGCCAGCACCCCGGAGAGGGGGCGCGCAGATACGCAGTATTTT.

The V gene is TRBV15, the J gene TRBJ2-7; 10 bases are shared with TRBD1. Germline assignment: CDR1 LNHNV and CDR2 YYDKDF (reference sequence). V trimming: 2 bases; J trimming: 9 bases; junction bases outside the gene matches: 13. The length of the CDR3 is 16 residues. In DNA, the CDR3 is TGTGCCACCAGCAGACCGCCTGGACAGGGGGGTGGGCCGCAGTACTTC. Its translation: CATSRPPGQGGGPQYF. The whole variable domain, remainder taken from reference TRBV15 and TRBJ2-7, is DAMVIQNPRYQVTQFGKPVTLSCSQTLNHNVMYWYQQKSSQAPKLLFHYYDKDFNNEADTPDNFQSRRPNTSFCFLDIRSPGLGDTAMYLCATSRPPGQGGGPQYFGPGTRLTVT.

This rearrangement joins TRBV4-1 to TRBJ2-1; 9 nucleotides line up with TRBD1. CDR1 and CDR2 from the germline V gene are MGHRA and YSYEKL. Germline trimming cut 5 bases from V and 4 bases from J; bases unmatched to any gene: 9. The length of the CDR3 is 16 residues. The CDR3 DNA reads as TGCGCCAGCAGCTTGTCCGGGACAGGGACATACAATGAGCAGTTCTTC. Protein sequence: CASSLSGTGTYNEQFF.

The chain is built from TRBV18 and TRBJ2-3; TRBD1 matches 8 bases. Germline CDR1 and CDR2: KGHSH and LQKENI. V was pared by 3 bases and J by 9 bases, with 2 bases of the junction left unmatched. CDR3 length: 12 residues. The CDR3 spells CASSPRQGTQYF. CDR3 sequence (DNA): TGTGCCAGCTCACCCAGACAGGGGACGCAGTATTTT.

This clone appeared a single time. V gene TRBV28 combines with J gene TRBJ1-4, with D possibly TRBD1 on 5 matching bases. CDR1 is MDHEN, CDR2 SYDVKM, per germline. The V gene lost 3 bases and the J gene lost 5 bases, with 10 bases spanning the gap. The CDR3 has 14 amino acids. This CDR3 reads CASSLKGRNEKLFF. The CDR3 DNA is TGTGCCAGCAGTTTGAAGGGGAGGAATGAAAAACTGTTTTTT.

The DNA for the CDR3 is TGTGCCAGCTCACTGCGGGACAGGGGCTACGAGCAGTACTTC. This sequence encodes CASSLRDRGYEQYF. The chain couples TRBV18 to TRBJ2-7, with TRBD1 matching over 10 bases. This CDR3 is 14 amino acids long. Germline CDR1 and CDR2: KGHSH and LQKENI. J gave up 3 bases and V 4 bases, and 3 bases lay outside the gene matches.

This clone appeared a single time. This sequence joins TRBV5-1 and TRBJ1-4, with 8 bases aligning to TRBD1. Germline trimming cut 0 bases from V and 6 bases from J; bases unmatched to any gene: 1. This CDR3 has 14 residues. The germline V gene has CDR1 SGHRS and CDR2 YFSETQ. In DNA, the CDR3 is TGCGCCAGCAGCTTGGGACAGGGGTATGAAAAACTGTTTTTT. This sequence encodes CASSLGQGYEKLFF. Full variable domain (missing parts from reference TRBV5-1 and TRBJ1-4): KAGVTQTPRYLIKTRGQQVTLSCSPISGHRSVSWYQQTPGQGLQFLFEYFSETQRNKGNFPGRFSGRQFSNSRSEMNVSTLELGDSALYLCASSLGQGYEKLFFGSGTQLSVL.